The next 29 T cell receptor beta chains were all read from a single sample in a study of cytomegalovirus exposure and HLA in healthy donors (dated by TCRdb to about 2017). The library came from the immunoSEQ multiplex PCR assay. For the multiplex PCR, a mixture combining 60 forward primers for TCR Vbeta segments and 13 reverse primers for TCR Jbeta segments was used. TCRdb retrieved this table from immuneACCESS and kept in-frame rearrangements only. Not all clones are present; in checked studies, unresolved V genes account for under half, and no reason is known for the remainder. The sample records over 120,000 clones, around 86% of which are singletons. The ten largest clones add up to less than 3.5% of the sample. The specimen was PBMCs. The receptors were gathered from a woman younger than 45 in good health and CMV-seronegative.

The rearrangement joins TRBV5-4 to TRBJ1-1; 10 nucleotides match TRBD1. After removal of 0 bases from V and 4 bases from J, the junction contained 0 bases not matched to a gene. The germline V gene encodes CDR1 SGHNT and CDR2 YYREEE (reference sequence). The CDR3 totals 14 residues. The CDR3 here is CASSLGTGGTEAFF. CDR3 DNA sequence: TGTGCCAGCAGCTTGGGGACAGGGGGCACTGAAGCTTTCTTT.

This chain joins TRBV21-1 and TRBJ2-5; the tabulated D call, TRBD1, remains unverified against the DNA. TRBV21-1 is classified as a pseudogene. The CDR3 length is 15 residues. The CDR3 nucleotides read TGTGCCAGCAGCCCCCGGGACAGGGGGCCTGAGACCCAGTACTTC. As protein: CASSPRDRGPETQYF.

V is TRBV30 and J is TRBJ2-1, with 7 positions matching TRBD2. This CDR3 has 13 amino acids. In germline, CDR1 is GTSNPN, CDR2 SVGIG (reference sequence). J lost 10 bases, V lost 1 base, and 7 bases had no gene match. Here the CDR3 reads CAWSGTRGSEQFF. DNA for the CDR3: TGTGCCTGGAGTGGGACTAGGGGTTCGGAGCAGTTCTTC. Complete variable domain (other parts from reference TRBV30 and TRBJ2-1): SQTIHQWPATLVQPVGSPLSLECTVEGTSNPNLYWYRQAAGRGLQLLFYSVGIGQISSEVPQNLSASRPQDRQFILSSKKLLLSDSGFYLCAWSGTRGSEQFFGPGTRLTVL.

V and J are TRBV7-2 and TRBJ2-7, with TRBD1 identical over 10 bases. This CDR3 has 15 residues. The J segment lost 6 bases and the V segment lost 4 bases, leaving 9 bases of the junction unmatched. Germline loops: CDR1 SGHTA, CDR2 FQGNSA. The CDR3 region is CASSSQLWTGGEQYF. CDR3 nucleotides: TGTGCCAGCAGCTCCCAATTGTGGACAGGGGGCGAGCAGTACTTC.

The chain joins TRBV19 to TRBJ1-5; 9 positions match TRBD1. In germline, CDR1 is LNHDA, CDR2 SQIVND (reference sequence). CDR3 length: 13 amino acids. V shed 8 bases and J 5 bases; nucleotides not matched to a gene: 4. This CDR3 reads CASSDRGHQPQHF. CDR3 coding DNA: TGTGCCAGTTCGGACAGGGGTCATCAGCCCCAGCATTTT.

V usage is TRBV28 and J usage is TRBJ1-1; 9 bases are shared with TRBD1. V gave up 6 bases and J gave up 4 bases; unmatched junction bases: 9. The CDR3 covers 15 residues. Per the germline V gene, CDR1 is MDHEN and CDR2 is SYDVKM. This CDR3 is CASRHPGQGSTEAFF. Here the CDR3 DNA reads TGTGCCAGCAGGCATCCGGGACAGGGTAGCACTGAAGCTTTCTTT.

The V call is TRBV5-5, the J call TRBJ2-7; the match to TRBD2 covers 11 bases. Germline V gene data show CDR1 as SGHKS and CDR2 as YYEKEE (reference sequence). V was clipped by 0 bases and J by 3 bases; unmatched bases: 2. CDR3 length: 15 amino acids. The CDR3, as DNA: TGTGCCAGCAGCTTGGGACTAGCGGGACTCTACGAGCAGTACTTC. Residues: CASSLGLAGLYEQYF.

The V gene is TRBV15, the J gene TRBJ1-2; D is undetermined. CDR1 LNHNV and CDR2 YYDKDF come from the germline V gene (reference sequence). CDR3 length equals 15 residues. V was trimmed by 0 bases and J by 2 bases, leaving 10 bases between them. CDR3 residues: CATSRDRSGNYGYTF. The CDR3 bases are TGTGCCACCAGCAGAGATAGGAGCGGAAACTATGGCTACACCTTC.

The J gene is TRBJ1-1, the V gene TRBV30; D ambiguous. Germline assignment: CDR1 GTSNPN and CDR2 SVGIG (reference sequence). The CDR3 contains 14 residues. Trimming took 0 bases from V and 4 from J, leaving 12 bases between them. The CDR3 DNA sequence: TGTGCCTGGAGTGTGGGCACCGAGGGCACTGAAGCTTTCTTT. Translation gives CAWSVGTEGTEAFF.

The chain is built from TRBV2 and TRBJ2-7, with TRBD2 matching over 8 bases. This CDR3 spans 14 amino acids. Germline V lookup: CDR1 SNHLY, CDR2 FYNNEI. V lost 6 bases and J lost 2; bases outside the gene matches: 6. The CDR3 nucleotides read TGTGCCAGCAGCGTTACTAGCGGAGCCTACGAGCAGTACTTC. Translated, it gives CASSVTSGAYEQYF. The full variable domain, its missing parts supplied by reference TRBV2 and TRBJ2-7, is EPEVTQTPSHQVTQMGQEVILRCVPISNHLYFYWYRQILGQKVEFLVSFYNNEISEKSEIFDDQFSVERPDGSNFTLKIRSTKLEDSAMYFCASSVTSGAYEQYFGPGTRLTVT.

V usage is TRBV4-3 and J usage is TRBJ1-6; tentatively, D is TRBD1 (5 bases). CDR1 and CDR2 from the germline V gene are LGHNA and YSLEER. There are 16 residues in the CDR3. Trimming removed 3 bases from V and 7 bases from J, with 16 bases in between. CDR3 residues: CASSQEGFLRNSPLHF. The DNA for the CDR3 is TGCGCCAGCAGCCAGGAGGGGTTCTTGAGAAATTCACCCCTCCACTTT.

J is TRBJ2-5 and V is TRBV5-4; the match to TRBD1 covers 7 bases. V was pared by 5 bases and J by 5 bases, with 6 bases of the junction left unmatched. The CDR3 spans 13 residues. Germline lookup yields CDR1 SGHNT and CDR2 YYREEE (reference sequence). The CDR3 DNA reads TGTGCCAGCAGGGAACAGGGGCGGGAGACCCAGTACTTC. It yields the protein CASREQGRETQYF. The full variable domain, its missing parts supplied by reference TRBV5-4 and TRBJ2-5, is ETGVTQSPTHLIKTRGQQVTLRCSSQSGHNTVSWYQQALGQGPQFIFQYYREEENGRGNFPPRFSGLQFPNYSSELNVNALELDDSALYLCASREQGRETQYFGPGTRLLVL.

A note on this clone: Germline is not matched at one junction end, which may reflect a read error. The chain combines TRBV7-9 with TRBJ1-1; 8 nucleotides match TRBD1. The CDR3 covers 16 residues. CDR1 SEHNR and CDR2 FQNEAQ come from the germline V gene (reference sequence). Here the CDR3 reads CSSSFLRTGKGTEAFF. CDR3 DNA: TGTTCCAGCAGCTTCCTGAGGACAGGGAAGGGCACTGAAGCTTTCTTT.

About this clone itself: One end of the junction does not line up with germline, which may come from a read error. The chain is built from TRBV7-9 and TRBJ2-2; the D gene is possibly TRBD1 (5 bases). Germline V gives CDR1 SEHNR, CDR2 FQNEAQ (reference sequence). The CDR3 is made up of 14 amino acids. The CDR3, as DNA: TGTTCCAGCACAACAGGAGTTACCACCGGGGAGCTGTTTTTT. Translating gives CSSTTGVTTGELFF. Full variable domain (rest looked up from reference TRBV7-9 and TRBJ2-2): DTGVSQNPRHKITKRGQNVTFRCDPISEHNRLYWYRQTLGQGPEFLTYFQNEAQLEKSRLLSDRFSAERPKGSFSTLEIQRTEQGDSAMYLCSSTTGVTTGELFFGEGSRLTVL.

The chain has TRBV5-1 and TRBJ2-1, with 7 bases identical to TRBD2. The ends lost 0 bases at V and 4 bases at J; junction bases unmatched: 7. Germline-derived CDR1 and CDR2 are SGHRS and YFSETQ. CDR3 length: 16 residues. The CDR3: CASSLAPGLTYNEQFF. The DNA of the CDR3 is TGCGCCAGCAGCTTGGCGCCGGGACTAACTTACAATGAGCAGTTCTTC.

V gene TRBV6-1 combines with J gene TRBJ2-1; no clear D. Trimming left V 10 bases short and J 2 bases short, with 18 bases between. The germline V gene encodes CDR1 MNHNS and CDR2 SASEGT. This CDR3 spans 15 amino acids. CDR3 sequence (DNA): TGTGCCACAGACAAACCGGAATACGCCTACAATGAGCAGTTCTTC. Amino acids: CATDKPEYAYNEQFF.

CDR3 protein: CASRPIGQISGNTIYF. The CDR3 DNA sequence: TGTGCCAGCAGACCTATCGGACAGATCTCTGGAAACACCATATATTTT. J is TRBJ1-3 and V is TRBV28; maybe TRBD1 (6 bases). The CDR3 consists of 16 residues. Per the germline V gene, CDR1 is MDHEN and CDR2 is SYDVKM. V lost 6 bases and J lost 0, with 15 bases in between.

This clone was picked up a small number of times. The genes are TRBV5-3 and TRBJ2-6; TRBD2 is a possible D gene (5 bases). TRBV5-3 is placed among ORFs of uncertain function. The CDR3 is made up of 14 amino acids. Trimming took 5 bases from V and 0 from J, leaving 6 bases between them. The CDR3 here is CARRRDSGANVLTF. Here the CDR3 DNA reads TGTGCCAGAAGGAGGGACTCTGGGGCCAACGTCCTGACTTTC.

The genes are TRBV28 and TRBJ1-1, with D hard to call. The CDR3 is 16 amino acids. CDR1 and CDR2 from the germline V gene are MDHEN and SYDVKM. Between the trimmed V and J ends, which lost 8 bases and 1 base, there was a span of 20 bases. The DNA of the CDR3 is TGTGCCAGCTGGAAATTGGGAGGGCCAGCGAACACTGAAGCTTTCTTT. It codes for CASWKLGGPANTEAFF.

This clone has just a few counts. The rearrangement joins TRBV18 to TRBJ2-1; 9 bases line up with TRBD2. Trimming took 0 bases from V and 7 from J; bases not matched to a gene: 7. Germline lookup yields CDR1 KGHSH and CDR2 LQKENI. The CDR3 totals 16 residues. CDR3 loop: CASSPPAGGSGNEQFF. Written as DNA, the CDR3 is TGTGCCAGCTCACCACCGGCGGGGGGGTCGGGGAATGAGCAGTTCTTC. The full variable domain, with the rest looked up from reference TRBV18 and TRBJ2-1, is NAGVMQNPRHLVRRRGQEARLRCSPMKGHSHVYWYRQLPEEGLKFMVYLQKENIIDESGMPKERFSAEFPKEGPSILRIQQVVRGDSAAYFCASSPPAGGSGNEQFFGPGTRLTVL.

The chain joins TRBV25-1 to TRBJ1-5, with D possibly being TRBD1 (6 bases). Germline V gene data show CDR1 as MGHDK and CDR2 as SYGVNS. Trimming left V 1 base short and J 7 bases short, with 14 bases between. CDR3 length equals 15 residues. The CDR3 bases are TGTGCCAGCAGTGAATTGGCAGGGGTAGGGCAGCCCCAGCATTTT. Protein product: CASSELAGVGQPQHF. The variable domain in full, with the rest retrieved from reference TRBV25-1 and TRBJ1-5, is EADIYQTPRYLVIGTGKKITLECSQTMGHDKMYWYQQDPGMELHLIHYSYGVNSTEKGDLSSESTVSRIRTEHFPLTLESARPSHTSQYLCASSELAGVGQPQHFGDGTRLSIL.

The chain uses TRBV18 and TRBJ1-5, with TRBD1 matching 9 bases. Germline V CDR1 and CDR2: KGHSH, LQKENI. This CDR3 region has 17 residues. V trimming: 6 bases; J trimming: 2 bases; junction bases outside the gene matches: 11. As DNA, the CDR3 is TGTGCCAGCTCTCCCCGAACAGGGGGCTTTGGCAATCAGCCCCAGCATTTT. It yields the protein CASSPRTGGFGNQPQHF.

CDR3 nucleotides: TGTGCCAGCAGCGCGGACAGGGGGCTGGACTATGGCTACACCTTC. The encoded protein is CASSADRGLDYGYTF. This sequence joins TRBV7-2 and TRBJ1-2, with 11 bases fitting TRBD1. Trimming at V came to 5 bases and at J to 3 bases, leaving 5 bases not matched to a gene. Germline values: CDR1 SGHTA, CDR2 FQGNSA. CDR3 length: 15 amino acids.

CDR3 sequence (DNA): TGTGCCAGCAAGGGGGCGAGGACCGGGGAGCTGTTTTTT. Amino acids: CASKGARTGELFF. The rearrangement uses TRBV6-6 and TRBJ2-2; 7 bases match TRBD1. Germline CDR1 reads MNHNY; CDR2 reads SVGAGI (reference sequence). The CDR3 is 13 residues long. V gave up 7 bases and J gave up 5 bases; unmatched junction bases: 4.

The rearrangement links TRBV19 to TRBJ1-3, with D tentatively TRBD1 (6 bases). Germline CDR1 LNHDA, CDR2 SQIVND (reference sequence). This CDR3 comprises 17 residues. The ends were cut back, 5 bases at V and 0 bases at J, with 17 bases in the middle. The CDR3 DNA sequence: TGTGCCAGTAGTGACGGGACACGGCTACGCTCTGGAAACACCATATATTTT. This sequence encodes CASSDGTRLRSGNTIYF.

The V and J genes are TRBV29-1 and TRBJ2-1, with D maybe TRBD2 (5 bases). V shed 4 bases and J shed 3 bases, with 10 bases lying between them. The CDR3 has 13 amino acids. The germline V gene encodes CDR1 SQVTM and CDR2 ANQGSEA. The CDR3 spells CSVVGESYNEQFF. CDR3 coding DNA: TGCAGCGTTGTGGGAGAGAGCTACAATGAGCAGTTCTTC.

This chain connects TRBV5-6 to TRBJ1-5; D call uncertain. The V and J ends lost 0 bases and 2 bases respectively, with 18 bases between them. The germline gives CDR1 SGHDT, CDR2 YYEEEE. CDR3 size: 18 residues. CDR3 sequence: CASSLAAAWAVGNQPQHF. The CDR3 region has the DNA TGTGCCAGCAGCTTGGCGGCAGCCTGGGCTGTGGGCAATCAGCCCCAGCATTTT.

V is TRBV18 and J is TRBJ1-1; TRBD1 matches 8 bases. The CDR3 loop spans 14 amino acids. CDR1 is KGHSH and CDR2 is LQKENI in the germline V gene. V was clipped by 6 bases and J by 5 bases; unmatched bases: 8. CDR3 in DNA: TGTGCCAGCTCGCTCCGACAGGGGAGGACTGAAGCTTTCTTT. As protein: CASSLRQGRTEAFF.

This clone was observed a handful of times. This sequence joins TRBV6-6 and TRBJ1-1; D is undetermined. Trimming took 6 bases from V and 3 from J, leaving 5 bases between them. The CDR3 covers 11 residues. The germline V gene has CDR1 MNHNY and CDR2 SVGAGI (reference sequence). CDR3 nucleotide sequence: TGTGCCAGCAGATCGTACACTGAAGCTTTCTTT. This codes for CASRSYTEAFF.